This record concerns one T cell receptor beta chain sequence. Its antigen remains unidentified. No qualities accompany the bases; no much larger clone lies one base away. Donors were roughly 40 systemically healthy Caucasian individuals from Russia aged about 6 to 100 years. Each donor gave ten milliliters of peripheral blood, collected into EDTA-treated Vacutainer tubes. Ficoll-Paque density-gradient centrifugation was used to isolate PBMCs, with at least 7 million per sample. Trizol reagent was used to extract total RNA from the PBMCs, yielding at least 6 micrograms per sample. For every donor, flow cytometry on a PBMC aliquot measured the percentage of naive CD45RAhigh/CD27high T cells. These data belong to a study of blood T cells in healthy people across ages (dated by TCRdb to about 2015). Notes on the research overall: In model experiments, template switching captured about one uniquely barcoded TCR beta cDNA molecule for every two T cells. Using deep sequencing normalized with unique cDNA molecular identifiers, the study measured how TCR beta repertoire diversity changes with age. Donors were grouped into four age groups: young (average about 15 years), middle-aged (roughly 40), aged (62) and long-lived (82). To avoid experimental bias, donors of different ages were spread randomly across the sequencing lanes. The study analyzed two additional independent replicas of 1 million unique cDNA reads from the same blood draw for two donors, one aged 18 to 29 and one aged 80 or older. What the research found in general, with its limitations: Because the CMV infection status of the donors was unknown, age-related changes in expanded clonotypes may potentially have been confounded. There was a strong correlation between observed TCR beta diversity and the percentage of naive T cells measured by flow cytometry. Estimates of total diversity from one million sequenced T cells were regarded as lower bounds and underestimates. Compared with the aged group, the long-lived group had more naive CD4+ T cells, fewer expanded clones and increased TCR diversity, a pattern suggesting age selection. Since profiling was done on bulk unsorted PBMCs, naive and antigen-experienced compartments could not be conclusively compared. Observed TCR beta diversity per million T cells fell roughly linearly with age, and a significant reduction was already apparent by age around 40.

Receptor amplification or capture employed 5' RACE. For sequencing, an Illumina HiSeq 2500 was employed. A second roughly 6 to 12 cycle PCR used a sample-barcoded 5' primer and a J-beta primer mix. Each TCR beta cDNA molecule received a unique molecular identifier from a template-switch 5' adaptor carrying 12 random nucleotides. Each sample yielded at least 3 million CDR3-containing paired-end reads. First-strand cDNA was synthesized from all RNA with the Mint cDNA synthesis kit, primed by a TRBC-specific oligonucleotide. After uracil-DNA glycosylase treatment, a first 18-cycle PCR used universal primers M1SS and BC2_uni_R on all cDNA. As for the original processing: For normalization, 1 million high-quality reads, each with a distinct molecular identifier, were randomly selected from each sample. Instead of being binned into consensus sequences, reads that shared molecular identifiers were thrown out. MiTCR, set to a Q25 quality threshold and the strictest error-elimination algorithm, was used for CDR3 identification, clonotype clustering and error correction. Lower-bound total TCR beta diversity was estimated with a nonparametric unseen species model using Euler transformation. TCRdb trimmed public reads at Q25 via fastp, called clones via MiXCR and kept in-frame beta chains. Under each unique CDR3 protein, matching rows form one entry showing the most common genes and DNA. TCRdb, rather than the study authors, made the V and J calls. In all, the sample holds about 1,400,000 distinct CDR3 sequences, and approximately 59% of those were seen once. 6.5% to 8% of the sample is in the top ten clones.

V and J are truncated by 7 bases and 3 bases respectively, leaving an intervening sequence of 9 bases. The germline V gene sets CDR1 to MNHNS and CDR2 to SASEGT. Including the terminal cysteine and phenylalanine, the CDR3 comprises 12 residues. Only CDR3 DNA remains: 36 bases, in frame from the first base. The chain uses TRBV6-1 and TRBJ1-1; the D region possibly corresponds to TRBD1 (5 bases align). This receptor was taken from a young man in good health. Sequenced: blood. In nucleotide form, the sequence is TGTGCCAGCACCTTGGGACACACTGAAGCTTTCTTT. The translation is CASTLGHTEAFF.